What follows describes a single T cell receptor beta chain. The ends lost 4 bases at V and 4 bases at J; junction bases unmatched: 13. The CDR3 is made up of 18 amino acids. The germline V gene encodes CDR1 MNHNS and CDR2 SASEGT. These data belong to a study of blood T cell repertoires in COVID-19. Study in general: Italy, Spain and the United States were the sources of the convalescent and acute COVID-19 samples.

In the authors' workflow: The authors estimated nucleated cell counts from reference gene primer amplification. The method was immunoSEQ multiplex PCR; TCRdb's version includes in-frame clones alone and lacks a portion of them. That table supplies the V and J calls and clone size; D and trimming were determined from the DNA. This table holds 240,000 or so clones, 86% found once. This TCR was recovered from a man aged 55 to 70 with acute or convalescent COVID-19. The sample taken for sequencing was peripheral blood. J is TRBJ1-3 and V is TRBV6-1; 10 bases line up with TRBD1. Written as DNA, the CDR3 is TGTGCCAGCAGTGGCCGGACAGGGGGGATTCTTACCGGAAACACCATATATTTT. Amino acids: CASSGRTGGILTGNTIYF.